One and the same sample provided the 18 T cell receptor beta chains below, sequenced in a study of cytomegalovirus exposure and HLA in healthy donors. 13 Jbeta primers and 60 Vbeta primers were used for the PCR. Only in-frame clones appear in the TCRdb table, and some are missing; sequencing was by immunoSEQ multiplex PCR. The table has 110,000 to 150,000 clones, 75% to 90% seen once. Sequencing was done on a sample of PBMCs. The receptor set was obtained from a man aged 40-55 years in good health and CMV-seronegative.

V gene TRBV2 combines with J gene TRBJ1-5; maybe TRBD1 (6 bases). The CDR3 has 15 residues. The germline V and J ends were trimmed by 4 bases and 5 bases, with 15 bases remaining between them. The germline V gene has CDR1 SNHLY and CDR2 FYNNEI. The CDR3: CASSATGSIDQPQHF. CDR3 DNA sequence: TGTGCCAGCAGTGCAACAGGGTCGATAGATCAGCCCCAGCATTTT.

The chain is built from TRBV30 and TRBJ2-7, with a possible D match to TRBD1 (6 bases). This CDR3 region has 12 residues. The germline CDR1 and CDR2 sequences are GTSNPN and SVGIG (reference sequence). V was shortened by 5 bases and J by 2 bases, with 10 bases between the two germline ends. CDR3 residues: CAWAGTTYEQYF. CDR3 DNA sequence: TGTGCCTGGGCCGGGACAACCTACGAGCAGTACTTC.

The chain joins TRBV2 to TRBJ2-5; 7 bases map to TRBD1. The CDR3 is 13 residues long. The trim removed 3 bases at V and 5 bases at J, leaving 3 bases unmatched. Germline V CDR1 and CDR2: SNHLY, FYNNEI. DNA for the CDR3: TGTGCCAGCAGTGATCAGGGGGTGGAGACCCAGTACTTC. This translates into CASSDQGVETQYF.

The rearrangement links TRBV6-5 to TRBJ2-5, with 7 nucleotides matching TRBD1. Near its end, the DNA agrees better with TRBJ2-7, so the J call may be wrong. The CDR3 length is 14 residues. Germline CDR1 is MNHEY and CDR2 is SVGAGI. CDR3 sequence (DNA): TGTGCCAGCACCAAACAGGGGATCGCCTACGAGCAGTACTTC. Translating gives CASTKQGIAYEQYF.

As for this clone: The junction shows a germline mismatch at one end, possibly a read error. The chain combines TRBV7-3 with TRBJ2-6; 12 bases match TRBD2. The CDR3 runs to 18 residues. The germline V gene has CDR1 SGHTA and CDR2 FQGTGA. This CDR3 is CASSVTSGGTSGANVLTF. CDR3 in DNA: TGTGCCAGCAGCGTAACTAGCGGGGGGACCTCTGGGGCCAACGTCCTGACTTTC.

The rearrangement links TRBV7-9 to TRBJ1-2; D perhaps matches TRBD1 (6 bases). Germline V gives CDR1 SEHNR, CDR2 FQNEAQ (reference sequence). Trimming stripped 3 bases from V and 5 bases from J, with 13 bases between. CDR3 length: 14 residues. The CDR3 DNA reads TGTGCCAGCAGCTTTGGGGGCGAAGGGTATGGCTACACCTTC. Translation gives CASSFGGEGYGYTF. Full variable domain (rest looked up from reference TRBV7-9 and TRBJ1-2): DTGVSQNPRHKITKRGQNVTFRCDPISEHNRLYWYRQTLGQGPEFLTYFQNEAQLEKSRLLSDRFSAERPKGSFSTLEIQRTEQGDSAMYLCASSFGGEGYGYTFGSGTRLTVV.

This clone was picked up one time. V is TRBV7-2 and J is TRBJ2-3; 9 nucleotides line up with TRBD1. In germline, CDR1 is SGHTA, CDR2 FQGNSA. The trim removed 2 bases at V and 4 bases at J, leaving 10 bases unmatched. The CDR3 is made up of 17 amino acids. CDR3 sequence reads: CASSLYGGTGYPDTQYF. The CDR3 nucleotides read TGTGCCAGCAGCTTATACGGCGGGACAGGGTACCCAGATACGCAGTATTTT. The variable domain in full, completed from reference TRBV7-2 and TRBJ2-3, reads GAGVSQSPSNKVTEKGKDVELRCDPISGHTALYWYRQSLGQGLEFLIYFQGNSAPDKSGLPSDRFSAERTGGSVSTLTIQRTQQEDSAVYLCASSLYGGTGYPDTQYFGPGTRLTVL.

The chain recombines TRBV7-6 with TRBJ2-7; D is possibly TRBD2 (5 bases). This CDR3 contains 13 residues. Germline V gene lookup returns CDR1 SGHVS and CDR2 FNYEAQ. V lost 1 base to trimming and J lost 5 bases, with 9 bases between them. CDR3 bases: TGTGCCAGCAGCTTAGGAGGGTGGAACGAGCAGTACTTC. It specifies CASSLGGWNEQYF.

The V call is TRBV30, the J call TRBJ2-5, with D possibly being TRBD2 (5 bases). The J call may be wrong; the DNA end is better matched by TRBJ2-7. CDR1 is GTSNPN and CDR2 is SVGIG in the germline V gene (reference sequence). The CDR3 totals 17 residues. The CDR3 sequence is CAWRVPPPRGLWVEQYF. The CDR3 coding sequence is TGTGCCTGGAGGGTACCCCCGCCCCGAGGGCTTTGGGTCGAGCAGTACTTC.

V gene TRBV7-9 combines with J gene TRBJ1-5, with D perhaps matching TRBD1 (6 bases). CDR1 is SEHNR and CDR2 is FQNEAQ in the germline V gene (reference sequence). The CDR3 runs to 15 residues. Trimming shortened V by 5 bases and J by 7 bases, and 18 bases separated the two germline ends. The CDR3 is CASSLRGGPGQPQHF. CDR3 in DNA: TGTGCCAGCAGCCTTAGGGGGGGTCCGGGGCAGCCCCAGCATTTT.

The V gene is TRBV29-1, the J gene TRBJ2-3; tentative D call: TRBD2 (6 bases). The V end lost 8 bases, the J end lost 5 bases, and 11 bases lay between the germline ends. There are 11 residues in the CDR3. Germline CDR1 SQVTM, CDR2 ANQGSEA. CDR3 in amino acids: CSLGGEDTQYF. CDR3 DNA sequence: TGCAGCCTCGGAGGGGAAGATACGCAGTATTTT.

The genes are TRBV10-3 and TRBJ1-2, with a weak D call TRBD1 (6 bases). Trimming pared 4 bases from V and 6 bases from J, leaving 12 bases between. This CDR3 has 13 residues. Germline CDR1 reads ENHRY; CDR2 reads SYGVKD. The CDR3 DNA is TGTGCCATCAGTGGGTGGGACAACGATGGCTACACCTTC. Translated, it gives CAISGWDNDGYTF.

This clone showed up many times. In the same sample, other DNA sequences code for this CDR3. The V gene is TRBV6-4, the J gene TRBJ2-3, with a possible D match to TRBD1 (5 bases). Trimming removed 3 bases at V and 2 bases at J, with 6 bases between. Germline values: CDR1 MRHNA, CDR2 SNTAGT. The CDR3 is 13 residues long. CDR3 protein: CASSEGDTDTQYF. DNA of the CDR3: TGTGCCAGCAGTGAAGGGGACACAGATACGCAGTATTTT.

V gene TRBV11-2 combines with J gene TRBJ2-2; TRBD1 matches at 9 bases. The CDR3 covers 15 residues. The germline CDR1 and CDR2 sequences are SGHAT and FQNNGV. V gave up 2 bases and J gave up 5 bases; unmatched junction bases: 3. This CDR3 is CASSLMTGGTGELFF. The DNA for the CDR3 is TGTGCCAGCAGCTTAATGACAGGGGGAACCGGGGAGCTGTTTTTT.

The chain employs TRBV7-6 and TRBJ2-7, with D possibly TRBD2 on 7 matching bases. The CDR3 covers 13 residues. CDR1 and CDR2 (germline): SGHVS, FNYEAQ. V lost 6 bases to trimming and J lost 3 bases, with 12 bases between them. CDR3 coding DNA: TGTGCCAGCAGTCGGGGGGCAGGCTACGAGCAGTACTTC. Translated, it gives CASSRGAGYEQYF. Looking up the rest from reference TRBV7-6 and TRBJ2-7 gives the full variable domain: GAGVSQSPRYKVTKRGQDVALRCDPISGHVSLYWYRQALGQGPEFLTYFNYEAQQDKSGLPNDRFSAERPEGSISTLTIQRTEQRDSAMYRCASSRGAGYEQYFGPGTRLTVT.

This chain links TRBV4-1 with TRBJ2-7, with 8 bases aligning to TRBD2. Germline lookup yields CDR1 MGHRA and CDR2 YSYEKL. The CDR3 length is 16 residues. V was clipped by 4 bases and J by 5 bases; unmatched bases: 13. The chain's CDR3 is CASSPPASGGVDEQYF. The DNA of the CDR3 is TGCGCCAGCAGCCCCCCAGCCTCGGGGGGGGTAGACGAGCAGTACTTC.

The chain links TRBV29-1 to TRBJ2-7; maybe TRBD2 (6 bases). The length of the CDR3 is 11 residues. The ends were cut back, 7 bases at V and 1 base at J, with 8 bases in the middle. The V gene's germline CDR1 is SQVTM and CDR2 ANQGSEA. The CDR3 bases are TGCAGCGCCCGGGGGTCCTACGAGCAGTACTTC. This sequence encodes CSARGSYEQYF.

CDR3 nucleotide sequence: TGTGCCAGCAGCGAACAGGGGGACCCCTACAATGAGCAGTTCTTC. Its translation: CASSEQGDPYNEQFF. The chain couples TRBV5-8 to TRBJ2-1; 8 bases fit TRBD1. The CDR3 has 15 residues. The junction had 5 bases not matched to a gene; V was cut back by 4 bases and J by 2 bases. Germline CDR1 reads SGHTS; CDR2 reads YDEGEE.